The T cell receptor beta chain under discussion was sequenced for a study of cytomegalovirus exposure and HLA in healthy donors. General study findings and limits: The classifier reportedly diagnosed cytomegalovirus status with high sensitivity and specificity.

Losses at the gene ends were 7 bases for V and 6 bases for J; bases not matched to a gene: 9. The CDR3 is 15 amino acids. Germline V CDR1 and CDR2: LNHDA, SQIVND (reference sequence). On this clone: Its specificity is unknown.

The PCR employed 60 Vbeta primers together with 13 Jbeta primers. The data were produced by immunoSEQ multiplex PCR, yet TCRdb's version contains in-frame clones alone and is incomplete. The sample includes 55,000 to 80,000 clones, about 69% of them seen just once. V gene TRBV19 combines with J gene TRBJ2-2; 9 bases agree with TRBD1. Sequenced sample: PBMCs. The TCR was taken from a woman aged 30 to 39 in good health and CMV-seronegative. CDR3 amino acids: CASTPGQGFPGELFF. CDR3 coding DNA: TGTGCCAGTACCCCGGGACAGGGTTTCCCCGGGGAGCTGTTTTTT.